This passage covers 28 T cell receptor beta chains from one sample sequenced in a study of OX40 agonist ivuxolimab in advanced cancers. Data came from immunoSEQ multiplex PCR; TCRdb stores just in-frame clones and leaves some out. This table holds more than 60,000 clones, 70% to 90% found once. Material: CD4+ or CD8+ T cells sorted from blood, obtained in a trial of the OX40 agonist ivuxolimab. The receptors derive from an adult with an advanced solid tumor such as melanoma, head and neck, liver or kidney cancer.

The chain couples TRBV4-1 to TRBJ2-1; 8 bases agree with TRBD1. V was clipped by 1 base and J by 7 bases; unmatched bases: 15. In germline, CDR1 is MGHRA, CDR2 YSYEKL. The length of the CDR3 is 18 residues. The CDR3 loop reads CASSQASGPGQAVNEQFF. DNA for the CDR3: TGCGCCAGCAGCCAAGCTTCAGGCCCGGGACAGGCTGTGAATGAGCAGTTCTTC.

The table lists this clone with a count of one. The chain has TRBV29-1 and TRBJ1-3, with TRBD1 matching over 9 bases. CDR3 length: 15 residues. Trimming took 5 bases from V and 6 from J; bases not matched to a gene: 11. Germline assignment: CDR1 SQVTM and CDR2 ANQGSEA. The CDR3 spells CSVRVLDRGANTIYF. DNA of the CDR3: TGCAGCGTTCGGGTCCTCGACAGGGGGGCAAACACCATATATTTT.

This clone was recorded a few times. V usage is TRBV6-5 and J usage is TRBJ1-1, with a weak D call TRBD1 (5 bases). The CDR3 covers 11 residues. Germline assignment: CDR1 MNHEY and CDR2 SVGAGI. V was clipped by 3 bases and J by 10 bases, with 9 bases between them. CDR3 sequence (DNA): TGTGCCAGCAGTTATGGGCAGGGAGCTTTCTTT. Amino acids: CASSYGQGAFF.

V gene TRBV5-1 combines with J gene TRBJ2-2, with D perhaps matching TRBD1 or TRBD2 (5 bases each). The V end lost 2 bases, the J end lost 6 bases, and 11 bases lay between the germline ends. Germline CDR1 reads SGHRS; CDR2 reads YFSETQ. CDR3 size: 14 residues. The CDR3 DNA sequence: TGCGCCAGCAGCTTAGTTCTGGGACCCGGGGAGCTGTTTTTT. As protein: CASSLVLGPGELFF.

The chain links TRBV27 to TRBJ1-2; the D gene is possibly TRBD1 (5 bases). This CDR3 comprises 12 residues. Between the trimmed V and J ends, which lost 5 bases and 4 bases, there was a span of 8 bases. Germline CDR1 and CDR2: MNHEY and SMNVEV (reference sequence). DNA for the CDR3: TGTGCCAGCAGTGGGGACGGCTATGGCTACACCTTC. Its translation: CASSGDGYGYTF.

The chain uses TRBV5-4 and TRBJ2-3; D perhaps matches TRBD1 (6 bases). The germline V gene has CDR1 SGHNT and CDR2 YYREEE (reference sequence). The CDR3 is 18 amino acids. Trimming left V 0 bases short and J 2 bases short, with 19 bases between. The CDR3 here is CASSLGQVTRGITDTQYF. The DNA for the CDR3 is TGTGCCAGCAGCTTGGGACAGGTGACGAGGGGGATCACAGATACGCAGTATTTT.

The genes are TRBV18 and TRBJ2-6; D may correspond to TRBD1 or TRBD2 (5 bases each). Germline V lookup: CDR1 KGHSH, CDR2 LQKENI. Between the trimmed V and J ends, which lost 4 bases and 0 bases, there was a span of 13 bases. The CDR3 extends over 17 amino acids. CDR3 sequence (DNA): TGTGCCAGCTCACTGACCGGGACGAACTCTGGGGCCAACGTCCTGACTTTC. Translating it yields CASSLTGTNSGANVLTF.

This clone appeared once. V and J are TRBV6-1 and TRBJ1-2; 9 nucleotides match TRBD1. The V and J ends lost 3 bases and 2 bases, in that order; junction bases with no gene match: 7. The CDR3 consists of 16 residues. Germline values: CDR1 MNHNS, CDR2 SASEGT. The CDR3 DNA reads TGTGCCAGCAGTGACGCCCTTGGGACAGGGAACTATGGCTACACCTTC. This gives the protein CASSDALGTGNYGYTF.

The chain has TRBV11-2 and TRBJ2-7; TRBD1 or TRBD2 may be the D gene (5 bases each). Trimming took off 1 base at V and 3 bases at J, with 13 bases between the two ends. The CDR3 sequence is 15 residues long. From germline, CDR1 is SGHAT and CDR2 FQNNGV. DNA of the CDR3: TGTGCCAGCAGCTTAGGGCTGGGACGGGGCTACGAGCAGTACTTC. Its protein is CASSLGLGRGYEQYF. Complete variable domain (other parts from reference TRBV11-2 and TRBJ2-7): EAGVAQSPRYKIIEKRQSVAFWCNPISGHATLYWYQQILGQGPKLLIQFQNNGVVDDSQLPKDRFSAERLKGVDSTLKIQPAKLEDSAVYLCASSLGLGRGYEQYFGPGTRLTVT.

The CDR3 spells CASQGNPRGGELFF. CDR3 in DNA: TGCGCCAGCCAAGGCAATCCCCGAGGCGGGGAGCTGTTTTTT. The V gene is TRBV5-1, the J gene TRBJ2-2, with D unresolved. The ends were cut back, 7 bases at V and 7 bases at J, with 17 bases in the middle. This CDR3 is 14 amino acids long. Looked up from germline, CDR1 is SGHRS and CDR2 is YFSETQ.

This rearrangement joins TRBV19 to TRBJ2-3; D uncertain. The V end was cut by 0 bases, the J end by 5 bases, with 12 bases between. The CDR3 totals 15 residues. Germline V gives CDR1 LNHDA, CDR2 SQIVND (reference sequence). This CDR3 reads CASSIDRAVGDTQYF. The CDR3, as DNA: TGTGCCAGTAGTATAGATCGGGCAGTTGGAGATACGCAGTATTTT. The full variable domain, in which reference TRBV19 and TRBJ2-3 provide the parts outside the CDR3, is DGGITQSPKYLFRKEGQNVTLSCEQNLNHDAMYWYRQDPGQGLRLIYYSQIVNDFQKGDIAEGYSVSREKKESFPLTVTSAQKNPTAFYLCASSIDRAVGDTQYFGPGTRLTVL.

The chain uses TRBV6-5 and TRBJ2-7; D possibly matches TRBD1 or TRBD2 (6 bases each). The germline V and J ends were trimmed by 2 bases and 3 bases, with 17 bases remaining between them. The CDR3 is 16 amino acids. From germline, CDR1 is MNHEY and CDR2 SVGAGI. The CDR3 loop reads CASSYGGTPPRYEQYF. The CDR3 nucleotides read TGTGCCAGCAGTTACGGCGGGACACCCCCACGCTACGAGCAGTACTTC.

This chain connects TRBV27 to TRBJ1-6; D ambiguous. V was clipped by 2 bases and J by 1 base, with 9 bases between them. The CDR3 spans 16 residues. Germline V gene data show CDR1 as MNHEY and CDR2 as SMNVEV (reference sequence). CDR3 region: CASSLGSASYNSPLHF. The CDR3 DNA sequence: TGTGCCAGCAGTTTAGGTAGTGCTTCCTATAATTCACCCCTCCACTTT.

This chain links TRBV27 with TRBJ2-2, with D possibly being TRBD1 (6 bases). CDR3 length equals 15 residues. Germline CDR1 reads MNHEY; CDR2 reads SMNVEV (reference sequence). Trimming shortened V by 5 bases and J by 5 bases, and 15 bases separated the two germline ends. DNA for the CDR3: TGTGCCAGCAGTCGGGGATCAAGGGGGACCGGGGAGCTGTTTTTT. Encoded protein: CASSRGSRGTGELFF.

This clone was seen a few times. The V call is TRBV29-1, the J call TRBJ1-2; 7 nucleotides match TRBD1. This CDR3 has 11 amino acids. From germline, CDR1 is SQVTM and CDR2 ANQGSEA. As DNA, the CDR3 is TGCTCCACCAGACAGGGAGCTGGCTACACCTTC. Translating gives CSTRQGAGYTF.

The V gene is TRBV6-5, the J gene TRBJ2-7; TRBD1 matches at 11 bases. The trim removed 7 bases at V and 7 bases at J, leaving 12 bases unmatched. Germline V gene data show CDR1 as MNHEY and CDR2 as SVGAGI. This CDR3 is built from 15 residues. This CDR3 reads CASTAMGTGGWEQYF. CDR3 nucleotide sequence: TGTGCCAGCACCGCGATGGGGACAGGGGGGTGGGAGCAGTACTTC.

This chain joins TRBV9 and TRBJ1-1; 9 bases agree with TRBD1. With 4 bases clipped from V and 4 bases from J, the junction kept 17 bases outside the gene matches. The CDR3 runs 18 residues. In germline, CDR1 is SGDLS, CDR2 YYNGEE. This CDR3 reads CASSPRGTGSPKGTEAFF. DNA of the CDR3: TGTGCCAGCAGCCCCAGGGGGACAGGGTCCCCGAAGGGCACTGAAGCTTTCTTT.

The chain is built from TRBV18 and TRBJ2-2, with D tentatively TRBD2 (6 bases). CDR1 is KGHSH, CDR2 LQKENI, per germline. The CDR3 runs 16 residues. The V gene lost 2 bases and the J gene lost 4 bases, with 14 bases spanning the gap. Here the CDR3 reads CASSPTEGSATGELFF. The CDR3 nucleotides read TGTGCCAGCTCACCAACGGAGGGGAGCGCCACCGGGGAGCTGTTTTTT. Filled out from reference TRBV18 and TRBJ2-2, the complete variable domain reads NAGVMQNPRHLVRRRGQEARLRCSPMKGHSHVYWYRQLPEEGLKFMVYLQKENIIDESGMPKERFSAEFPKEGPSILRIQQVVRGDSAAYFCASSPTEGSATGELFFGEGSRLTVL.

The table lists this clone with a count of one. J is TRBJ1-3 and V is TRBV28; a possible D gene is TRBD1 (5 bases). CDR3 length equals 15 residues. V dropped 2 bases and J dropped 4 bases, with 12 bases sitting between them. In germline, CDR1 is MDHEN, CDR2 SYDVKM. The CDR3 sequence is CASSLRGVAGNTIYF. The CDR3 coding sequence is TGTGCCAGCAGTTTAAGGGGAGTTGCAGGAAACACCATATATTTT.

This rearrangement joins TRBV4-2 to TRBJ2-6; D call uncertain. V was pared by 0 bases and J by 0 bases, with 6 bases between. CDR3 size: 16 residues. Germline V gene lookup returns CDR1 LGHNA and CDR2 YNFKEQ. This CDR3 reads CASSQDYSSGANVLTF. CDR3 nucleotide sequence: TGTGCCAGCAGCCAAGACTACAGCTCTGGGGCCAACGTCCTGACTTTC.

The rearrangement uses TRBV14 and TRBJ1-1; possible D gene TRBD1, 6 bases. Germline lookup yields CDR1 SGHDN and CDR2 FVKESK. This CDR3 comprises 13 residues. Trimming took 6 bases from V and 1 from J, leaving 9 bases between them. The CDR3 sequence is CASRRQANTEAFF. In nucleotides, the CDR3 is TGTGCCAGCAGGAGACAGGCGAACACTGAAGCTTTCTTT.

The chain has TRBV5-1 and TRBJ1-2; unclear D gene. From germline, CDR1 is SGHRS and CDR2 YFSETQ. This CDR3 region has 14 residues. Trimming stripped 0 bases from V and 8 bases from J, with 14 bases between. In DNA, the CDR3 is TGCGCCAGCAGCTTGGCCTGGTCGAGCCCAGGCTACACCTTC. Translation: CASSLAWSSPGYTF.

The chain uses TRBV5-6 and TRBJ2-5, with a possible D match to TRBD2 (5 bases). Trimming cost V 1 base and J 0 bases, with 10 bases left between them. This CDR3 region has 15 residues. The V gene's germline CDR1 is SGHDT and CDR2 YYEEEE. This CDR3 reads CASSLLTDYQETQYF. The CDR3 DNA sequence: TGTGCCAGCAGCTTGTTAACGGACTACCAAGAGACCCAGTACTTC.

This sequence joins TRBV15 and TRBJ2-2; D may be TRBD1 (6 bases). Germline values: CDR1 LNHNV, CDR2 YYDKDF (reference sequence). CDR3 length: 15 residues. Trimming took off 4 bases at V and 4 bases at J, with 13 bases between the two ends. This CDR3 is CATSTGQQVTGELFF. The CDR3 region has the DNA TGTGCCACCAGCACCGGACAGCAAGTCACCGGGGAGCTGTTTTTT.

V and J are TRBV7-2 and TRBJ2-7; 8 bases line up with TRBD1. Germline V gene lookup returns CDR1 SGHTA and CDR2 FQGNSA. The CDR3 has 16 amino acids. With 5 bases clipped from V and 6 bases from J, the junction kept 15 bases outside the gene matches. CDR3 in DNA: TGTGCCAGCAGCCGGCGCTTTGGGACAGGACCCCTCGAGCAGTACTTC. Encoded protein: CASSRRFGTGPLEQYF.

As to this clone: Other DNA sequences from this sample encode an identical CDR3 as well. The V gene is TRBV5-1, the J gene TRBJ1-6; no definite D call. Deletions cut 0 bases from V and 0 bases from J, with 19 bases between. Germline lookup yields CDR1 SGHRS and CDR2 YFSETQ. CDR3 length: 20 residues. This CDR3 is CASSLEGRSALLSYNSPLHF. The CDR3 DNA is TGCGCCAGCAGCTTGGAGGGCCGATCGGCCTTACTCTCCTATAATTCACCCCTCCACTTT.

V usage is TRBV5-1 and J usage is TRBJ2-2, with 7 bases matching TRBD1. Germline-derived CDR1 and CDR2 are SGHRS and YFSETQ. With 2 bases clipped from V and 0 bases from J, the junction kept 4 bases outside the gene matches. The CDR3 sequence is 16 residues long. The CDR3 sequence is CASSFRDSANTGELFF. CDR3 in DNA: TGCGCCAGCAGCTTCCGGGACAGCGCGAACACCGGGGAGCTGTTTTTT.

The CDR3 DNA reads TGTGCCAGCAGTGTCCGGGACAGGGCTCGTCAGACCCAGTACTTC. Its translation is CASSVRDRARQTQYF. The chain uses TRBV6-5 and TRBJ2-5; 9 bases are a match to TRBD1. The CDR3 consists of 15 residues. V trimming: 5 bases; J trimming: 6 bases; junction bases outside the gene matches: 10. Germline CDR1 and CDR2: MNHEY and SVGAGI.